This entry describes one TCR beta chain. Methods used by the authors: The assay estimated nucleated cells by amplifying reference gene primers. The table came from immunoSEQ multiplex PCR; TCRdb's copy has only in-frame clones and leaves some out. The DNA was the basis for D and trimming; V, J and clone size are from that table. The data show around 230,000 clones, 80% to 90% seen once. The data were obtained in a study of blood T cell repertoires in COVID-19. The ends were cut back, 0 bases at V and 7 bases at J, with 9 bases in the middle. Germline CDR1 reads LGHDT; CDR2 reads YNNKEL (reference sequence). CDR3 size: 14 residues.

What was sequenced was peripheral blood. The chain has TRBV3-1 (or the pseudogene TRBV3-2) and TRBJ2-2, with D hard to call. This clonotype was sampled from a man in his forties or fifties who had recovered from COVID-19. The chain's CDR3 is CASSQDEMFGELFF. CDR3 nucleotides: TGTGCCAGCAGCCAAGATGAGATGTTCGGGGAGCTGTTTTTT.